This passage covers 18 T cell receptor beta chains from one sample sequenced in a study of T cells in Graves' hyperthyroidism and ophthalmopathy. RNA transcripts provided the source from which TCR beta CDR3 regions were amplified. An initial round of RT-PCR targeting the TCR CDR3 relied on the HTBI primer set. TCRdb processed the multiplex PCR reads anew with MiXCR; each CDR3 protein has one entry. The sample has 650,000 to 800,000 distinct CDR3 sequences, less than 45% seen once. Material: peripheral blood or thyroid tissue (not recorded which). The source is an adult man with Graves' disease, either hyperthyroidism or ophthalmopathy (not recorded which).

The CDR3 reads CSAIYRGSGANVLTF. The CDR3 bases are TGCAGTGCTATCTACAGGGGTTCTGGGGCCAACGTCCTGACTTTC. The J gene is TRBJ2-6, the V gene TRBV20-1, with 7 nucleotides matching TRBD1. Per the germline V gene, CDR1 is DFQATT and CDR2 is SNEGSKA (reference sequence). The CDR3 has 15 amino acids. V gave up 4 bases and J gave up 1 base; unmatched junction bases: 4.

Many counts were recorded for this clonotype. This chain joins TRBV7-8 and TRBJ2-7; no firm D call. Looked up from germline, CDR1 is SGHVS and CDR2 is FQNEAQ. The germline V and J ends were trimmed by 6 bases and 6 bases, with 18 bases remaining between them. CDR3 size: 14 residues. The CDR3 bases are TGTGCCAGCAGTTACGACATGCCTCTGGCCGAGCAGTACTTC. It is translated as CASSYDMPLAEQYF.

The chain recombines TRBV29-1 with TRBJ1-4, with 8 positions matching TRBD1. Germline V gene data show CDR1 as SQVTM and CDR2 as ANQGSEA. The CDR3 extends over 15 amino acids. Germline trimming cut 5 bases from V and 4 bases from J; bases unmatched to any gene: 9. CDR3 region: CSVTKTGDVNEKLFF. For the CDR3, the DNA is TGCAGCGTTACTAAGACAGGGGACGTTAATGAAAAACTGTTTTTT.

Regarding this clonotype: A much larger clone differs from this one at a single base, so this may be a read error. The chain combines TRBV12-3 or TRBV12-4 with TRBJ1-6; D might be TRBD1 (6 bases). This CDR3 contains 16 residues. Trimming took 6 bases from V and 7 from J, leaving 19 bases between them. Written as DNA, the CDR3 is TGTGCCAGCAGCTCAGGCCTGCGGGGGCGGAATTCACCCCTCCACTTT. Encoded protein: CASSSGLRGRNSPLHF.

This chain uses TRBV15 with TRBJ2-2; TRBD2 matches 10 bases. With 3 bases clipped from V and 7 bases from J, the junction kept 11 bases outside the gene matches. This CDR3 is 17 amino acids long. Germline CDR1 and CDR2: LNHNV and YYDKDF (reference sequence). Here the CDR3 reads CATSRLLSGGAGGELFF. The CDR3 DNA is TGTGCCACCAGCAGGCTACTAAGCGGGGGGGCTGGCGGGGAGCTGTTTTTT.

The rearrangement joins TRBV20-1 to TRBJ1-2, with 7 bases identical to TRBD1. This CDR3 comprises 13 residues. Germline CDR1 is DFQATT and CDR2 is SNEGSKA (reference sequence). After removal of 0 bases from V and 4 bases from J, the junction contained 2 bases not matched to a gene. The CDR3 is CSAREGTAYGYTF. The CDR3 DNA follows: TGCAGTGCTAGAGAAGGGACAGCCTATGGCTACACCTTC.

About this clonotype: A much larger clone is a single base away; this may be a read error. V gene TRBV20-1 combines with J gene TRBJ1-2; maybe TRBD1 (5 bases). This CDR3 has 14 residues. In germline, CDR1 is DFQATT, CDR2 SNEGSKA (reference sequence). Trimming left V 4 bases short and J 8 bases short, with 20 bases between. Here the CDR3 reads CSAIIGQGSDGYTF. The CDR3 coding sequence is TGCAGTGCTATCATCGGGCAGGGCAGTGACGGCTACACCTTC.

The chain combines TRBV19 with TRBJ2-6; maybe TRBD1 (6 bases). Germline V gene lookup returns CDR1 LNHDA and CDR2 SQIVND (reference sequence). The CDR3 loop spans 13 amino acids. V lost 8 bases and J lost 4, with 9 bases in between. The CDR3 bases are TGTGCCAGTCGCGACAGGGGGGCCAACGTCCTGACTTTC. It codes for CASRDRGANVLTF.

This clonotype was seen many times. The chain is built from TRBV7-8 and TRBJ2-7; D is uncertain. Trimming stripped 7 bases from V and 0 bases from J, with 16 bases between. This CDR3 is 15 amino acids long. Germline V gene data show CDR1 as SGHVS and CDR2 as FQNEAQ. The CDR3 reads CASTSPGRTSYEQYF. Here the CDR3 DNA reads TGTGCCAGCACGTCGCCAGGACGGACCTCCTACGAGCAGTACTTC.

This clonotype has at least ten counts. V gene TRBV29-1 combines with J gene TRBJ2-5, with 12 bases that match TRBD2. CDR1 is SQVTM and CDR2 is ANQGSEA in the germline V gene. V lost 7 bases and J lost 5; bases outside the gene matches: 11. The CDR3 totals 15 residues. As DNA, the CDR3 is TGCAGCGCTGGGAAGACTAGCGGGAGTATGGAGACCCAGTACTTC. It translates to CSAGKTSGSMETQYF.

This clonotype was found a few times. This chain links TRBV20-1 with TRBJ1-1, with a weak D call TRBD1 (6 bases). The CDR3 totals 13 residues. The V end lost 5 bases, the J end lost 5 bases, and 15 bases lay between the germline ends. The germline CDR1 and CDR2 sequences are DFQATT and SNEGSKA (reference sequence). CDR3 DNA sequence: TGCAGTGCTCCACCGGGGGCAGGAACTGAAGCTTTCTTT. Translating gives CSAPPGAGTEAFF.

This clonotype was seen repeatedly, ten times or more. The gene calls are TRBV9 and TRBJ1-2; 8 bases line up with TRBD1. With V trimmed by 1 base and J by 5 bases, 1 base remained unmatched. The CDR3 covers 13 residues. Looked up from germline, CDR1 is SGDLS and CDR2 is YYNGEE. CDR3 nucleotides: TGTGCCAGCAGCGTACAGGGGGCGTATGGCTACACCTTC. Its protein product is CASSVQGAYGYTF.

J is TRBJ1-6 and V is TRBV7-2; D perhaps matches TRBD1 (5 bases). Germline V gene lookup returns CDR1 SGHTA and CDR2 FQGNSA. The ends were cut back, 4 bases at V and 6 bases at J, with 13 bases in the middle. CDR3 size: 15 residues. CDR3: CASSYSGTANSPLHF. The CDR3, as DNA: TGTGCCAGCAGCTACTCCGGGACTGCTAATTCACCCCTCCACTTT.

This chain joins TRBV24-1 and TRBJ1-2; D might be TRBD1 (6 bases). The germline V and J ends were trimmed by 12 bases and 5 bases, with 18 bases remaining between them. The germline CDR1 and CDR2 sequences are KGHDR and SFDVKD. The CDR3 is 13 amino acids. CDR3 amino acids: CAGGEHETYGYTF. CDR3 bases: TGTGCCGGGGGCGAACACGAGACTTATGGCTACACCTTC.

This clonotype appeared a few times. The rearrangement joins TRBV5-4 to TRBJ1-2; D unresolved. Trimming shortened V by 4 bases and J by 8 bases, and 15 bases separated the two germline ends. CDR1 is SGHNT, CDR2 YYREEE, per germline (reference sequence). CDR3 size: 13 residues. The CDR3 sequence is CASSHDKVGGYTF. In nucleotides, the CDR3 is TGTGCCAGCAGCCACGACAAGGTTGGCGGCTACACCTTC.

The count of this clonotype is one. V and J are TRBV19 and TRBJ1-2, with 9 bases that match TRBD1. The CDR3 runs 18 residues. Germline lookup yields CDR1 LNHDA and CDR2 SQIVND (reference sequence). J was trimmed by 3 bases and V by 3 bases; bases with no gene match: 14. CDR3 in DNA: TGTGCCAGTAGTATCTTCTCGCACTTACAGGGGGCCGACTATGGCTACACCTTC. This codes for CASSIFSHLQGADYGYTF.

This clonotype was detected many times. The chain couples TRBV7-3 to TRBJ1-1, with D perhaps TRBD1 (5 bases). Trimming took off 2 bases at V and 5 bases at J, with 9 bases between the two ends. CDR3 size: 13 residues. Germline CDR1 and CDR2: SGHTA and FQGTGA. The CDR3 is CASSLSRVTEAFF. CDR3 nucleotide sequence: TGTGCCAGCAGCTTATCCAGGGTGACTGAAGCTTTCTTT.

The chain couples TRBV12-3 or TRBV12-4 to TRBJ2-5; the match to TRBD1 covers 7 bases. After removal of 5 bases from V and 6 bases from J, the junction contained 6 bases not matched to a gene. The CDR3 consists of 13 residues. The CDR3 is CASSHRGGQTQYF. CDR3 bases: TGTGCCAGCAGTCACAGGGGTGGACAGACCCAGTACTTC.